The 5 T cell receptor beta chains below come from one sample, sequenced in a study of identical twins. One entry per CDR3 protein, called by TCRdb with MiXCR from the 5' RACE reads. The repertoire has around 300,000 distinct CDR3 sequences, under 9% of them found once; the top ten carry less than 2.5%. The sample was also reused in another study, on yellow fever vaccine responses in identical twins.

Sequencing was performed on memory (CD45RO+) T cells sorted from blood. The receptor set was obtained from a young woman in good health.

This clonotype was counted at least ten times. This rearrangement joins TRBV6-1 to TRBJ1-4; D gene ambiguous. Germline CDR1 is MNHNS and CDR2 is SASEGT. The CDR3 has 16 residues. Trimming shortened V by 6 bases and J by 8 bases, and 22 bases separated the two germline ends. The CDR3 region is CASSQIGRIEKEKLFF. The CDR3 DNA reads as TGTGCCAGCAGCCAAATTGGGAGGATCGAAAAGGAAAAACTGTTTTTT.

The gene calls are TRBV20-1 and TRBJ2-5; no clear D gene. The CDR3 contains 14 residues. Germline values: CDR1 DFQATT, CDR2 SNEGSKA (reference sequence). With 3 bases removed from V and 2 bases from J, the gap between germline ends came to 13 bases. The CDR3 is CSARDGTSQETQYF. DNA of the CDR3: TGCAGTGCTAGGGACGGTACGTCACAAGAGACCCAGTACTTC.

The sample holds a few counts of this clonotype. V and J are TRBV10-3 and TRBJ2-3; 8 nucleotides match TRBD1. Trimming cost V 5 bases and J 3 bases; bases outside gene matches: 7. This CDR3 region has 15 residues. Germline values: CDR1 ENHRY, CDR2 SYGVKD. The CDR3 sequence: CAISRAGGLTDTQYF. CDR3 in DNA: TGTGCCATCAGTCGAGCAGGGGGCTTGACAGATACGCAGTATTTT.

CDR3 nucleotides: TGTGCCAGCAGCCTCACGGCGCATAGCACAGATACGCAGTATTTT. It specifies CASSLTAHSTDTQYF. This chain joins TRBV3-1 and TRBJ2-3; D remains unclear. CDR1 is LGHDT, CDR2 YNNKEL, per germline (reference sequence). CDR3 length: 15 residues. V dropped 4 bases and J dropped 0 bases, with 11 bases sitting between them.

This clonotype was picked up many times. The chain carries TRBV7-9 and TRBJ1-5; D possibly corresponds to TRBD1 (5 bases). Trimming pared 5 bases from V and 4 bases from J, leaving 15 bases between. Germline CDR1 is SEHNR and CDR2 is FQNEAQ (reference sequence). The CDR3 consists of 15 residues. In nucleotides, the CDR3 is TGTGCCAGCAGCGGCCCGGGGGGAAGGAATCAGCCCCAGCATTTT. This sequence encodes CASSGPGGRNQPQHF.